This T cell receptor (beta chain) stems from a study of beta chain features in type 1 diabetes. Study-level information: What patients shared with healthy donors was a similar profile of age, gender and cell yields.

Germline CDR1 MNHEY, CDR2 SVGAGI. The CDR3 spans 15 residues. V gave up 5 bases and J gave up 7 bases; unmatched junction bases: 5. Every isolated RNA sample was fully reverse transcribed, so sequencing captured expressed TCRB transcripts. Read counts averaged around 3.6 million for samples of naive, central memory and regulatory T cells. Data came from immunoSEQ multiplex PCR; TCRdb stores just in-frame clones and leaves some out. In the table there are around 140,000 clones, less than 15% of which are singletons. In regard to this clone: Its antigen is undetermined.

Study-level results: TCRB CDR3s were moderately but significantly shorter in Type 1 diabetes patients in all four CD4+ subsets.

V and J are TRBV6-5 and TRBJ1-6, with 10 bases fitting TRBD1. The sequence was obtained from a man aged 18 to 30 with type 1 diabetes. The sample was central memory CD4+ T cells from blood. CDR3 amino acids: CASSRTDRGNSPLHF. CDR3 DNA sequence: TGTGCCAGCAGTAGGACGGACAGGGGGAATTCACCCCTCCACTTT.